The 14 T cell receptor beta chains given below trace back to one sample, sequenced in a study of beta chain features in type 1 diabetes. Study results and caveats: All four CD4+ subsets from Type 1 diabetes patients carried moderately but significantly shorter TCRB CDR3s.

Every isolated RNA sample was fully reverse transcribed, so sequencing captured expressed TCRB transcripts. The data were produced by immunoSEQ multiplex PCR, yet TCRdb's version contains in-frame clones alone and is incomplete. The sample has 130,000 to 150,000 clones, about 12% seen once; the top ten hold 1.3%. Which antigens these TCRs recognize remains unknown. Sequencing used central memory CD4+ T cells from blood. Receptors were obtained from a young man with type 1 diabetes.

This chain joins TRBV28 and TRBJ1-2, with D possibly being TRBD1 (5 bases). CDR3 length: 15 amino acids. Germline V CDR1 and CDR2: MDHEN, SYDVKM. The V and J ends lost 2 bases and 5 bases respectively, with 15 bases between them. The CDR3 DNA sequence: TGTGCCAGCAGTTTACTTTCTGGACACGATTATGGCTACACCTTC. Its translation: CASSLLSGHDYGYTF.

The sample holds a few counts of this clone. The chain joins TRBV27 to TRBJ2-5; 7 nucleotides align to TRBD1. There are 15 residues in the CDR3. Germline CDR1 is MNHEY and CDR2 is SMNVEV (reference sequence). V was clipped by 6 bases and J by 4 bases; unmatched bases: 11. In DNA, the CDR3 is TGTGCCAGCAGCAGTTCAACCCGGACAGGAGAGACCCAGTACTTC. Residues: CASSSSTRTGETQYF.

This clone was seen at least ten times. The chain links TRBV6-5 to TRBJ2-1; D perhaps matches TRBD2 (5 bases). The germline V gene encodes CDR1 MNHEY and CDR2 SVGAGI. The CDR3 length is 11 residues. V was pared by 6 bases and J by 6 bases, with 6 bases between. CDR3 loop: CASRDFNEQFF. The CDR3 bases are TGTGCCAGCAGGGACTTCAATGAGCAGTTCTTC.

This clone has only a few counts. The chain combines TRBV2 with TRBJ2-5; D remains ambiguous. This CDR3 has 13 residues. Trimming pared 4 bases from V and 2 bases from J, leaving 8 bases between. Germline loops: CDR1 SNHLY, CDR2 FYNNEI. The CDR3 spells CASSGDNQETQYF. The CDR3 nucleotides are TGTGCCAGCAGTGGAGACAATCAAGAGACCCAGTACTTC.

The V and J genes are TRBV30 and TRBJ2-7; D perhaps matches TRBD1 (5 bases). Trimming pared 8 bases from V and 4 bases from J, leaving 12 bases between. The germline V gene encodes CDR1 GTSNPN and CDR2 SVGIG (reference sequence). There are 11 residues in the CDR3. CDR3 protein: CAHGRGYEQYF. CDR3 DNA: TGTGCCCACGGTAGGGGATACGAGCAGTACTTC.

The V call is TRBV6-5, the J call TRBJ2-7; tentatively, D is TRBD2 (5 bases). Germline lookup yields CDR1 MNHEY and CDR2 SVGAGI. This CDR3 spans 14 amino acids. Trimming took 0 bases from V and 4 from J, leaving 10 bases between them. The CDR3 sequence is CASSYSDGGYEQYF. Here the CDR3 DNA reads TGTGCCAGCAGTTACTCAGACGGAGGTTACGAGCAGTACTTC.

Many counts were recorded for this clone. The chain joins TRBV23-1 to TRBJ1-5; D is unresolved. TRBV23-1 falls under the ORF class, with uncertain function. V lost 3 bases and J lost 7, with 10 bases in between. The CDR3 has 13 residues. CDR3 region: CASSHNSGQPQHF. The CDR3 DNA sequence: TGCGCCAGCAGTCACAATAGCGGCCAGCCCCAGCATTTT.

This clone showed up just a few times. A clone one base away is much larger, so this may be a read error. This chain uses TRBV29-1 with TRBJ2-1; D could derive from TRBD1 or TRBD2 (6 bases each). Germline loops: CDR1 SQVTM, CDR2 ANQGSEA. This CDR3 spans 12 amino acids. Trimming took 4 bases from V and 6 from J, leaving 10 bases between them. The DNA of the CDR3 is TGCAGCGTTGTGGGGGGCGTCAATGAGCAGTTCTTC. Amino acid sequence: CSVVGGVNEQFF.

A few counts support this clone. The chain links TRBV7-8 to TRBJ2-7; possible D gene TRBD1, 5 bases. The CDR3 runs 15 residues. V lost 5 bases and J 7 bases, leaving 21 bases between the germline ends. Germline V lookup: CDR1 SGHVS, CDR2 FQNEAQ. The CDR3 protein is CASSILGHPVGEQYF. The CDR3 DNA reads as TGTGCCAGCAGCATCCTCGGACATCCGGTAGGGGAGCAGTACTTC.

This clone was picked up a small number of times. The rearrangement joins TRBV28 to TRBJ2-3; D gene uncertain. The length of the CDR3 is 12 residues. CDR1 MDHEN and CDR2 SYDVKM come from the germline V gene. The V end was cut by 7 bases, the J end by 3 bases, with 8 bases between. The CDR3, as DNA: TGTGCCAGCAATTACAAAACAGATACGCAGTATTTT. Translated: CASNYKTDTQYF.

This clone was counted a few times. This specimen includes other DNA sequences encoding the same CDR3. The genes are TRBV5-1 and TRBJ1-1, with 7 bases that match TRBD1. The J segment lost 5 bases and the V segment lost 3 bases, leaving 7 bases of the junction unmatched. CDR3 length: 14 amino acids. Germline V gene data show CDR1 as SGHRS and CDR2 as YFSETQ. This chain's CDR3 is CASSSTGRGTEAFF. For the CDR3, the DNA is TGCGCCAGCAGCTCGACAGGGCGGGGGACTGAAGCTTTCTTT. The complete variable domain, with remaining parts taken from reference TRBV5-1 and TRBJ1-1, reads KAGVTQTPRYLIKTRGQQVTLSCSPISGHRSVSWYQQTPGQGLQFLFEYFSETQRNKGNFPGRFSGRQFSNSRSEMNVSTLELGDSALYLCASSSTGRGTEAFFGQGTRLTVV.

This clone was picked up many times. The J gene is TRBJ2-7, the V gene TRBV7-9; D unclear. The CDR3 sequence is 13 residues long. Germline CDR1 and CDR2: SEHNR and FQNEAQ (reference sequence). Trimming removed 7 bases from V and 0 bases from J, with 10 bases in between. The CDR3 sequence: CASTKAISYEQYF. The CDR3 DNA sequence: TGTGCCAGCACCAAGGCCATCTCCTACGAGCAGTACTTC. The entire variable domain, with the rest obtained from reference TRBV7-9 and TRBJ2-7, is as follows: DTGVSQNPRHKITKRGQNVTFRCDPISEHNRLYWYRQTLGQGPEFLTYFQNEAQLEKSRLLSDRFSAERPKGSFSTLEIQRTEQGDSAMYLCASTKAISYEQYFGPGTRLTVT.

The table lists this clone with a few counts. V usage is TRBV30 and J usage is TRBJ2-7; 9 bases are a match to TRBD1. Germline lookup yields CDR1 GTSNPN and CDR2 SVGIG (reference sequence). Trimming cost V 3 bases and J 0 bases; bases outside gene matches: 3. This CDR3 region has 14 residues. DNA for the CDR3: TGTGCCTGGAGGGGGACAGGGAGCTCCTACGAGCAGTACTTC. This sequence encodes CAWRGTGSSYEQYF.

This clone was found a few times. This CDR3 is also generated by other DNA sequences in the sample. This rearrangement joins TRBV30 to TRBJ1-2; D not resolved. V gave up 0 bases and J gave up 6 bases, with 5 bases separating them. From germline, CDR1 is GTSNPN and CDR2 SVGIG (reference sequence). The CDR3 length is 11 residues. The CDR3 nucleotides read TGTGCCTGGAGTGTTTCTCATGGCTACACCTTC. Amino acids: CAWSVSHGYTF.